This record concerns one T cell receptor (beta chain) sequence. The data were taken from a study of CD8+ T cells in alopecia areata. Described treatment: oral pan-JAK inhibitor, 5-10 mg twice daily. Germline V CDR1 and CDR2: SGHDN, FVKESK. The CDR3 is 17 amino acids. Trimming removed 3 bases from V and 4 bases from J; junction bases left unmatched: 11. RNA extraction and reverse transcription yielded cDNA as sequencing template. Assay: immunoSEQ multiplex PCR; the TCRdb copy retains only in-frame clones and omits some. The sample consists of about 120,000 clones, 58% of them appearing once. This chain joins TRBV14 and TRBJ2-7, with TRBD2 matching over 11 bases. The clonotype comes from a human donor with alopecia areata. Sequences were derived from CD8+ T cells sorted from blood, sampled at week 4, from a patient treated with tofacitinib. In DNA, the CDR3 is TGTGCCAGCAGCCATCCCCTCACCGGGACTAGCGGATACGAGCAGTACTTC. It translates to CASSHPLTGTSGYEQYF. The full variable domain, in which reference TRBV14 and TRBJ2-7 provide the parts outside the CDR3, is EAGVTQFPSHSVIEKGQTVTLRCDPISGHDNLYWYRRVMGKEIKFLLHFVKESKQDESGMPNNRFLAERTGGTYSTLKVQPAELEDSGVYFCASSHPLTGTSGYEQYFGPGTRLTVT.